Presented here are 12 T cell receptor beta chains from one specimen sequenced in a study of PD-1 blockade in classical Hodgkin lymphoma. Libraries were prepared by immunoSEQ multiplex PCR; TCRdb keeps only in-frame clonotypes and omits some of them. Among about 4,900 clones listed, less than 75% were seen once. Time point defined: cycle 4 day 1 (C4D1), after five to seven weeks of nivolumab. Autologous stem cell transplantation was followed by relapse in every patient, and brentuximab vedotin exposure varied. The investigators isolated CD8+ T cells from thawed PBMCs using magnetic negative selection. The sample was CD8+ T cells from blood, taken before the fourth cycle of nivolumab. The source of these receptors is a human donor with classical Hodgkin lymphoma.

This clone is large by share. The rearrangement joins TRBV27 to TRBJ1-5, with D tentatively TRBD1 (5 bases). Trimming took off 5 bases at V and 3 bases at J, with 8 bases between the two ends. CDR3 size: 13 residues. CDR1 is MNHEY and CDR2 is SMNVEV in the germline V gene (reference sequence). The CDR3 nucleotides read TGTGCCAGCAGTCGACAGTCCAATCAGCCCCAGCATTTT. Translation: CASSRQSNQPQHF.

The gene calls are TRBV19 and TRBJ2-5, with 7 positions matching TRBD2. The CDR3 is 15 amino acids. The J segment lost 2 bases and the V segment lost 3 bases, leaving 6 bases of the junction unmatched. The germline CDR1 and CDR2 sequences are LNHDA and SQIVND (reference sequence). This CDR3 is CASSMVAGQQETQYF. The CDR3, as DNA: TGTGCCAGTAGTATGGTAGCGGGTCAACAAGAGACCCAGTACTTC.

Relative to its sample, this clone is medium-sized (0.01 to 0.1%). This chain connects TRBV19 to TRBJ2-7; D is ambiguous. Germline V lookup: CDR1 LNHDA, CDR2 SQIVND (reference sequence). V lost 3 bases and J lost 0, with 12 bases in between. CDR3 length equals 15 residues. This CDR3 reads CASSMLLGTSYEQYF. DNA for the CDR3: TGTGCCAGTAGTATGCTACTGGGAACCTCCTACGAGCAGTACTTC.

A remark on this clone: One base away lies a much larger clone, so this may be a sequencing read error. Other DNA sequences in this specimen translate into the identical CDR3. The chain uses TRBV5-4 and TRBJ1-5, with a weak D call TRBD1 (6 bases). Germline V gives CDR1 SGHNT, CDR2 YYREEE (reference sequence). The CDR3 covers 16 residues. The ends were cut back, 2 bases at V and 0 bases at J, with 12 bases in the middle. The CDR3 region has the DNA TGTGCCAGCAGCTTAGGACAGTCCTATAGCAATCAGCCCCAGCATTTT. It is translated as CASSLGQSYSNQPQHF. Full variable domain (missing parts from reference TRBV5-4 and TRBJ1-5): ETGVTQSPTHLIKTRGQQVTLRCSSQSGHNTVSWYQQALGQGPQFIFQYYREEENGRGNFPPRFSGLQFPNYSSELNVNALELDDSALYLCASSLGQSYSNQPQHFGDGTRLSIL.

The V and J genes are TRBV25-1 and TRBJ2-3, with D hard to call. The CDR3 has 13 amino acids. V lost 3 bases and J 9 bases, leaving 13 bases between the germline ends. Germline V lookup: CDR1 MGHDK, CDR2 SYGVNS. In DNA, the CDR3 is TGTGCCAGCAGTGACCCACCAATCGGGACGCAGTATTTT. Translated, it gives CASSDPPIGTQYF.

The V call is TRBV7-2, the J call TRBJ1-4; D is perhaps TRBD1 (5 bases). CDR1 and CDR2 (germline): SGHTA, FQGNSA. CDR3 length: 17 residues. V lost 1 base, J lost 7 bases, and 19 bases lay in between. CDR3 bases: TGTGCCAGCAGCTTAGGGTGGGGGGGAGTCCCCAGTGAAAAACTGTTTTTT. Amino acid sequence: CASSLGWGGVPSEKLFF.

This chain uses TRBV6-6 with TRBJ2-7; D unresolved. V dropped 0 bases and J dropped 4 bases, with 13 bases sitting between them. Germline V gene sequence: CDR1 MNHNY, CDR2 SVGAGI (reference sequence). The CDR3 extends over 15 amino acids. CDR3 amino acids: CASSYSEETSYEQYF. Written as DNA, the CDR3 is TGTGCCAGCAGTTACTCAGAGGAGACCTCTTACGAGCAGTACTTC.

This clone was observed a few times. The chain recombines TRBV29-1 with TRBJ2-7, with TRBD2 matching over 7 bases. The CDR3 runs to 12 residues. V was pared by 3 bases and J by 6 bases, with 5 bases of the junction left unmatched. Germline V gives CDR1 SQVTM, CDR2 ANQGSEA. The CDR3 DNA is TGCAGCGTTGATGGCGGGAGTGGCGAGCAGTACTTC. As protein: CSVDGGSGEQYF.

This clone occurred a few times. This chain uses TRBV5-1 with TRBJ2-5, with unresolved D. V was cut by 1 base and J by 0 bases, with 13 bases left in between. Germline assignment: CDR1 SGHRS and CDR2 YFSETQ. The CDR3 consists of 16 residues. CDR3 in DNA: TGCGCCAGCAGCTTGAAGGCTAGTGAGTACCAAGAGACCCAGTACTTC. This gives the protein CASSLKASEYQETQYF.

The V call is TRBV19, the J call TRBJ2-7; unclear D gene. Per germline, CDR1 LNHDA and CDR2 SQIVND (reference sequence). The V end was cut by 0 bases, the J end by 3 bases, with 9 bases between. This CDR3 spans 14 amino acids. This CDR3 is CASSIDVRFYEQYF. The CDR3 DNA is TGTGCCAGTAGTATAGATGTCAGGTTCTACGAGCAGTACTTC.

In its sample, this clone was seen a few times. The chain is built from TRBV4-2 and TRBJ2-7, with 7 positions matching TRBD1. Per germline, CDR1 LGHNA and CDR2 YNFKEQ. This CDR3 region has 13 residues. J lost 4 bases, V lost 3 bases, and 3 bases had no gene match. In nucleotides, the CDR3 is TGTGCCAGCAGCCAGAACAGGGGATACGAGCAGTACTTC. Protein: CASSQNRGYEQYF.

The CDR3 nucleotides are TGCAGCGTTGAAGATCCTTGGGTTAGCAATGAGCAGTTCTTC. This codes for CSVEDPWVSNEQFF. This rearrangement joins TRBV29-1 to TRBJ2-1; D gene unclear. V lost 0 bases, J lost 6 bases, and 12 bases lay in between. This CDR3 is built from 14 residues. Germline CDR1 SQVTM, CDR2 ANQGSEA.